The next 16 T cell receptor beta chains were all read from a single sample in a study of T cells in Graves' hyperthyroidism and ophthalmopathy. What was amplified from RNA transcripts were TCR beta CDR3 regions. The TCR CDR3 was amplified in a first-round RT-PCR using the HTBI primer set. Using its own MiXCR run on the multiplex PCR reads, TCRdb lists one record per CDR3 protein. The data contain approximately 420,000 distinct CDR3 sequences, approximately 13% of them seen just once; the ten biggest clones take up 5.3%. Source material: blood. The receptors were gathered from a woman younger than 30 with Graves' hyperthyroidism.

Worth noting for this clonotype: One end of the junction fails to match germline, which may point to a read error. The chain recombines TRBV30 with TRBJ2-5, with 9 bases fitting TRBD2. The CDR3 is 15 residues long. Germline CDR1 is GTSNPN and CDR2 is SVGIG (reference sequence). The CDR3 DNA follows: TGTGCCTGGAGTGTTTTAGCGGGAGCGGGAGAGATCCAGTACTTC. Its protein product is CAWSVLAGAGEIQYF.

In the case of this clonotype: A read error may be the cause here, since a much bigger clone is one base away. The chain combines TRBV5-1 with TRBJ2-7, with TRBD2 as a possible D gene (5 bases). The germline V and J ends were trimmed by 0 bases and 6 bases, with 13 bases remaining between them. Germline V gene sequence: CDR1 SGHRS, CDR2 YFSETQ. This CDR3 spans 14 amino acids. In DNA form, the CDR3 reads TGCGCCAGCAGCTTGGACAAGGGAGACCGCGAGCAGTACTTC. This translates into CASSLDKGDREQYF.

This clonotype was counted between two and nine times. The CDR3 spells CASSFRLASGSDEQFF. The CDR3 DNA is TGCGCCAGCAGCTTCCGGTTGGCTAGCGGGAGCGATGAGCAGTTCTTC. V and J are TRBV5-1 and TRBJ2-1; 10 bases match TRBD2. The ends lost 2 bases at V and 8 bases at J; junction bases unmatched: 10. Germline loops: CDR1 SGHRS, CDR2 YFSETQ. CDR3 size: 16 residues.

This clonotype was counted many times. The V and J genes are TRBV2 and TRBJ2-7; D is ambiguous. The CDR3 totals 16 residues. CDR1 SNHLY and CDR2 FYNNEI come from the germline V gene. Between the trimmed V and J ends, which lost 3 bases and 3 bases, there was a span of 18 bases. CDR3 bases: TGTGCCAGCAGTGACCCATGGGGAAGGTCCGGCTACGAGCAGTACTTC. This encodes CASSDPWGRSGYEQYF.

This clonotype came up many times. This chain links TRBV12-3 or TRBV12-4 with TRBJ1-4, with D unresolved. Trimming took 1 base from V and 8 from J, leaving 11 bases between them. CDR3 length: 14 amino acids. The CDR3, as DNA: TGTGCCAGCAGTTTAGATCGGGGTCGGGAAAAACTGTTTTTT. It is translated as CASSLDRGREKLFF.

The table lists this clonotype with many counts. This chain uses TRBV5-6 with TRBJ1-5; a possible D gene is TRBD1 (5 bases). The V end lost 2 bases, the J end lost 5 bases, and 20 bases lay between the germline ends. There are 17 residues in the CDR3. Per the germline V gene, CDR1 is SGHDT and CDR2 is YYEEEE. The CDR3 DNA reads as TGTGCCAGCAGCTTTTCGCGGGGGAGGATCGTGGATCAGCCCCAGCATTTT. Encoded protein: CASSFSRGRIVDQPQHF.

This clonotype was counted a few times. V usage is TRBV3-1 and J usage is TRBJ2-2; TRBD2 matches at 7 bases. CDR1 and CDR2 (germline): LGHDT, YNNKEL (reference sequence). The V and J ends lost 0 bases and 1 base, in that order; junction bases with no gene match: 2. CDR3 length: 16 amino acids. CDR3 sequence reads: CASSQEGGRNTGELFF. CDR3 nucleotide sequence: TGTGCCAGCAGCCAAGAGGGCGGGAGGAACACCGGGGAGCTGTTTTTT. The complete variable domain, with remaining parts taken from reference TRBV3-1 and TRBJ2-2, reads DTAVSQTPKYLVTQMGNDKSIKCEQNLGHDTMYWYKQDSKKFLKIMFSYNNKELIINETVPNRFSPKSPDKAHLNLHINSLELGDSAVYFCASSQEGGRNTGELFFGEGSRLTVL.

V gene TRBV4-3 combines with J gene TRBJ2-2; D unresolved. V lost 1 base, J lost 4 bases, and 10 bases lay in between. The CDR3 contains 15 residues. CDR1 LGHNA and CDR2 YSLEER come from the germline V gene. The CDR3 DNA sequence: TGCGCCAGCAGCCAAGGTTCGGCTAGCACCGGGGAGCTGTTTTTT. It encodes CASSQGSASTGELFF.

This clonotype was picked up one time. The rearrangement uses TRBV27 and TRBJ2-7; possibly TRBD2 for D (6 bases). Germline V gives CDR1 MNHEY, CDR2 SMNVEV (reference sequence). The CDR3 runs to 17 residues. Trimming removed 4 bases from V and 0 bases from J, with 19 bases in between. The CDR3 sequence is CASSSTDSGTASYEQYF. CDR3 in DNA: TGTGCCAGCAGTTCAACCGACTCCGGGACTGCCTCCTACGAGCAGTACTTC.

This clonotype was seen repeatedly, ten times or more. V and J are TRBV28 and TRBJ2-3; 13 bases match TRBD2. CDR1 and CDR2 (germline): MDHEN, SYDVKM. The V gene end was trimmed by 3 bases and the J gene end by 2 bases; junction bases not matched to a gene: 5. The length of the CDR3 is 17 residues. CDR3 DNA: TGTGCCAGCAGTTTTACCGGACTAGCGGGAGACACAGATACGCAGTATTTT. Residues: CASSFTGLAGDTDTQYF.

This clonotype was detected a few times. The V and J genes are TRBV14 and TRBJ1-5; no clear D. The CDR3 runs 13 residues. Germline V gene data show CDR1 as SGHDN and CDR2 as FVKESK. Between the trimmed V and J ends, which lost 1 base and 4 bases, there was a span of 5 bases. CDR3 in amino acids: CASSQGMNQPQHF. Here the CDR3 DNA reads TGTGCCAGCAGCCAAGGGATGAATCAGCCCCAGCATTTT.

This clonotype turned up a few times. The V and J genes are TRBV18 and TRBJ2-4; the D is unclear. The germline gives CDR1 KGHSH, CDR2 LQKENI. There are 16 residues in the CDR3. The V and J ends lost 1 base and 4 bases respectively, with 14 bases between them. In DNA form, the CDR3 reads TGTGCCAGCTCACCACAGGGTACCATATTAAAAAACATTCAGTACTTC. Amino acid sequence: CASSPQGTILKNIQYF.

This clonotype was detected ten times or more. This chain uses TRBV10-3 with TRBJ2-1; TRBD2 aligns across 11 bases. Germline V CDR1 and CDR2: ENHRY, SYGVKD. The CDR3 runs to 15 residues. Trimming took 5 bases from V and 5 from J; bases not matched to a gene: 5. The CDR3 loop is CAISLGLAGHNEQFF. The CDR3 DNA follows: TGTGCCATCAGTCTCGGACTAGCGGGCCACAATGAGCAGTTCTTC.

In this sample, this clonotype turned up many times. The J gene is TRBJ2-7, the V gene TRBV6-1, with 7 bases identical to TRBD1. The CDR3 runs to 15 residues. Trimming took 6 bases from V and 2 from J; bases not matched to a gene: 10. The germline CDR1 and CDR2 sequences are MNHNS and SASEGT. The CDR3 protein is CASRQQGSSAYEQYF. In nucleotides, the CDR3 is TGTGCCAGCAGACAACAGGGGTCGTCCGCCTACGAGCAGTACTTC.

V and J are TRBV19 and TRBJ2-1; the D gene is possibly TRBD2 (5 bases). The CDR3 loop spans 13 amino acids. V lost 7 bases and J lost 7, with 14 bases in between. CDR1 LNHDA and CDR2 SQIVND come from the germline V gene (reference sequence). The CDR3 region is CASMTGRGNEQFF. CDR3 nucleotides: TGTGCCAGTATGACGGGGAGAGGGAATGAGCAGTTCTTC.

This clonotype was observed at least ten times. CDR3 DNA: TGTGCCAGCAACTGGGGGGACCAACTAGCGGCATTTCAAGAGACCCAGTACTTC. This gives the protein CASNWGDQLAAFQETQYF. The rearrangement uses TRBV12-3 or TRBV12-4 and TRBJ2-5; 8 positions agree with TRBD2. The CDR3 length is 18 residues. V trimming: 7 bases; J trimming: 2 bases; junction bases outside the gene matches: 18.